The 8 T cell receptor beta chains listed next were all sequenced from one sample in a study of human T cells and chemical hapten exposure. Time point given: healthy volunteer bleed at 2 weeks. Someone pulled total RNA out of unfractionated whole blood. One entry per CDR3 protein results from TCRdb running MiXCR on the RACE reads. The sample yields roughly 120,000 distinct CDR3 sequences, approximately 9.5% seen once. Sequences were obtained from whole blood. Receptors were obtained from a male donor in good health. Some clones in this sample may be carry-over from other donors' samples.

At least ten counts were recorded for this clonotype. V is TRBV27 and J is TRBJ2-1; tentatively, D is TRBD2 (5 bases). V was cut by 7 bases and J by 0 bases, with 16 bases left in between. From germline, CDR1 is MNHEY and CDR2 SMNVEV (reference sequence). This CDR3 has 16 amino acids. The CDR3 sequence is CASNPGETHSYNEQFF. The DNA for the CDR3 is TGTGCCAGCAACCCCGGGGAGACTCACTCCTACAATGAGCAGTTCTTC.

There are a few counts of this clonotype. At one of its ends the junction is not consistent with the germline gene, which may arise from a read error. V usage is TRBV20-1 and J usage is TRBJ2-2; D is perhaps TRBD1 or TRBD2 (5 bases each). The length of the CDR3 is 15 residues. CDR1 is DFQATT and CDR2 is SNEGSKA in the germline V gene (reference sequence). Here the CDR3 DNA reads TGCAGTGCAAGAGGGGACGCGGCGAACACCGGGGAGCTGTTTTTT. This sequence encodes CSARGDAANTGELFF.

There are many counts of this clonotype. The genes are TRBV12-3 or TRBV12-4 and TRBJ1-1; D may be TRBD1 (6 bases). The CDR3 extends over 14 amino acids. Trimming stripped 3 bases from V and 4 bases from J, with 12 bases between. DNA for the CDR3: TGTGCCAGCAGTTTTGGGACACCGATCACTGAAGCTTTCTTT. Translating it yields CASSFGTPITEAFF.

At least ten counts were recorded for this clonotype. The rearrangement joins TRBV14 to TRBJ2-1; no clear D. Trimming cost V 1 base and J 8 bases, with 15 bases left between them. CDR1 is SGHDN and CDR2 is FVKESK in the germline V gene. CDR3 length: 15 residues. CDR3 residues: CASSQGETAIDEQFF. The CDR3 DNA reads TGTGCCAGCAGCCAAGGAGAAACGGCGATCGATGAGCAGTTCTTC.

This clonotype was counted many times. This chain joins TRBV20-1 and TRBJ1-1; D not certain. With 2 bases removed from V and 0 bases from J, the gap between germline ends came to 7 bases. The CDR3 covers 13 residues. Germline V gene data show CDR1 as DFQATT and CDR2 as SNEGSKA (reference sequence). The CDR3 is CSARQTMNTEAFF. The CDR3 nucleotides are TGCAGTGCTAGACAGACCATGAACACTGAAGCTTTCTTT.

This clonotype was seen at least ten times. The rearrangement uses TRBV5-1 and TRBJ2-1; a possible D gene is TRBD1 (7 bases). Trimming shortened V by 2 bases and J by 1 base, and 13 bases separated the two germline ends. The germline V gene encodes CDR1 SGHRS and CDR2 YFSETQ. The CDR3 loop spans 16 amino acids. In DNA, the CDR3 is TGCGCCAGCAGCTTATGGTCAGGGGGGTCCTACAATGAGCAGTTCTTC. Translation: CASSLWSGGSYNEQFF. The full variable domain, with the rest looked up from reference TRBV5-1 and TRBJ2-1, is KAGVTQTPRYLIKTRGQQVTLSCSPISGHRSVSWYQQTPGQGLQFLFEYFSETQRNKGNFPGRFSGRQFSNSRSEMNVSTLELGDSALYLCASSLWSGGSYNEQFFGPGTRLTVL.

This clonotype has a count of ten or more. This rearrangement joins TRBV14 to TRBJ1-4; TRBD1 aligns across 11 bases. CDR1 is SGHDN, CDR2 FVKESK, per germline. The CDR3 length is 18 residues. With V trimmed by 0 bases and J by 7 bases, 10 bases remained unmatched. CDR3 DNA: TGTGCCAGCAGCCAAGATATTGGGACAGGGGGGCTTGCTGAAAAACTGTTTTTT. It encodes CASSQDIGTGGLAEKLFF.

In this sample, this clonotype turned up a few times. This chain uses TRBV20-1 with TRBJ2-5, with D tentatively TRBD1 or TRBD2 (7 bases each). The length of the CDR3 is 14 residues. The V gene's germline CDR1 is DFQATT and CDR2 SNEGSKA (reference sequence). The V and J ends lost 0 bases and 5 bases respectively, with 13 bases between them. CDR3 sequence: CSARDSQGGETQYF. As DNA, the CDR3 is TGCAGTGCTAGAGATTCCCAGGGGGGGGAGACCCAGTACTTC.